A selection of T cell receptor beta chains follows, all from one sample in a study of T cell responses to AZD1222 COVID-19 vaccine. TCRdb keeps only in-frame clones here, not all; method: immunoSEQ multiplex PCR. The sample records 120,000 to 150,000 clones, roughly nine tenths being singletons. Sequenced material: peripheral blood, taken on day 0 of AZD1222 vaccination. The origin of the receptors is an adult in good health. CDR3s leave out the opening cysteine and the closing phenylalanine or tryptophan. Where a row states a size, it is once, few, many or the class of an expanded clone; other rows omit it.

clone_size,v_call,j_call,cdr3_aa
-,TRBV9,TRBJ1-1,ASSVGGQGWTEAF
-,TRBV5-6,TRBJ2-1,ASSLAPSGRLDEQF
-,TRBV6-6,TRBJ2-5,ASTYRQGETQY
-,TRBV6-5,TRBJ1-1,ASIHRQGNTEAF
-,TRBV9,TRBJ2-3,ASSNRDRPSTDTQY
-,TRBV20-1,TRBJ1-2,SARDLGGYT
-,TRBV5-4,TRBJ2-1,ASSVSGSSYNEQF
-,TRBV6-5,TRBJ2-3,ASSRDRGTDTQY
-,TRBV19,TRBJ1-1,ASSIQGGTEAF
-,TRBV7-8,TRBJ1-5,ASSLIAGGEDQPQH
-,TRBV19,TRBJ2-1,ASSAGTNPFNEQF
-,TRBV12-5,TRBJ2-2,ASGLLAGPTGELF
-,TRBV7-9,TRBJ1-5,ASSPGPLPEPQH
-,TRBV11-3,TRBJ1-1,ASSLGPTGNTEAF
once,TRBV28,TRBJ2-2,ASRPTSGKRIPGELF
-,TRBV6-5,TRBJ2-7,ASSYYGQPYEQY
-,TRBV19,TRBJ1-3,ASGGVPRSGNTIY
-,TRBV29-1,TRBJ2-1,SCHPGDRVYNEQF
-,TRBV18,TRBJ1-6,ASSPSIDSSYNSPLH
-,TRBV7-2,TRBJ2-7,ASSLTSATYEQY
-,TRBV11-2,TRBJ1-6,ASSFLQDNSPLH
-,TRBV18,TRBJ2-1,ASSPGLAGYEQF
-,TRBV15,TRBJ1-1,ATSRDRTGFLSQAF
-,TRBV9,TRBJ2-2,ASSVRDTNTGELF
few,TRBV7-9,TRBJ2-2,ASNPGMDAGELF
once,TRBV19,TRBJ2-7,ASTPRDRAGDEQY
-,TRBV5-1,TRBJ2-1,ASSQPGPQNEQF
-,TRBV2,TRBJ2-7,ASSVTPRRREQY
-,TRBV11-3,TRBJ2-2,ASSSRGGANTGELF
-,TRBV2,TRBJ1-1,ASSRDRANTEAF
-,TRBV19,TRBJ1-5,ASSIGSLWQLPSNQPQH
-,TRBV3-1/TRBV3-2,TRBJ2-7,ASSQDLGPTPSYEQY
-,TRBV27,TRBJ2-1,ASQTSGRNNEQF
-,TRBV7-2,TRBJ2-1,ASSLQGWYNNEQF
few,TRBV9,TRBJ1-1,ASSPGVWTEAF
-,TRBV19,TRBJ2-5,ASSGLGRGPVGETQY
few,TRBV5-1,TRBJ1-1,ASSFSGQGDTEAF
-,TRBV18,TRBJ1-6,ASSPRRDNSPLH
-,TRBV28,TRBJ1-1,ASSLPGGREAF
-,TRBV7-2,TRBJ2-7,ASSLGIGVLEQY
-,TRBV11-1,TRBJ2-7,ASSFDQGHYEQY
-,TRBV5-1,TRBJ2-7,ASSLTGGYEQY
-,TRBV10-3,TRBJ1-1,AIRPRGDTEAF
-,TRBV19,TRBJ2-1,ASTWGNEQF
-,TRBV9,TRBJ2-2,ASSVRSGAQNTGELF
-,TRBV16,TRBJ2-7,ASSQSLPTGEQY
-,TRBV30,TRBJ2-7,AWRGPSYEQY
-,TRBV5-1,TRBJ1-2,ASSLAELANYGYT
-,TRBV3-1/TRBV3-2,TRBJ2-7,ASSLSPRVGSEQY
-,TRBV12-5,TRBJ1-2,ASGKAHTQADYGYT
-,TRBV6-6,TRBJ2-7,ANLGLWEQY
-,TRBV5-4,TRBJ2-1,ASSLGTDNNEQF
-,TRBV5-5,TRBJ1-6,ASSQGADWSPLH
few,TRBV7-3,TRBJ2-1,ASSSGLAYNEQF
-,TRBV11-2,TRBJ2-1,ASMQSGTSGRNEQF